This entry concerns a single T cell receptor beta chain. As yet, its antigen is unknown. The source of the sample is a study of cytomegalovirus exposure and HLA in healthy donors. Study-wide points: Clonal expansion, a later analysis showed, was greater in HLA-associated TCR beta chains than in equally common others. TCR beta V segments were, for the most part, productive about 87% or about 30% of the time in an earlier analysis. Cytomegalovirus status was reportedly diagnosed by the classifier with high sensitivity and specificity. The majority of TCR sequences were rare, yet some public TCRs appeared in many donors.

Germline CDR1 is ENHRY and CDR2 is SYGVKD. Trimming stripped 3 bases from V and 5 bases from J, with 19 bases between. This CDR3 is built from 16 residues. A multiplex PCR was run with 60 Vbeta primers and 13 Jbeta primers. Assay used: immunoSEQ multiplex PCR; TCRdb lists only in-frame clones, some missing. The sample shows some 130,000 clones, around 78% of them seen only once. Material: PBMCs. The TCR sequence derives from a woman between 18 and 29 years old in good health and CMV-seronegative. This chain joins TRBV10-3 and TRBJ1-1, with D possibly matching TRBD1 (6 bases). Written as DNA, the CDR3 is TGTGCCATCAGTGATCCTGGGGCGGGGGGGCGGACTGAAGCTTTCTTT. Its protein product is CAISDPGAGGRTEAFF.